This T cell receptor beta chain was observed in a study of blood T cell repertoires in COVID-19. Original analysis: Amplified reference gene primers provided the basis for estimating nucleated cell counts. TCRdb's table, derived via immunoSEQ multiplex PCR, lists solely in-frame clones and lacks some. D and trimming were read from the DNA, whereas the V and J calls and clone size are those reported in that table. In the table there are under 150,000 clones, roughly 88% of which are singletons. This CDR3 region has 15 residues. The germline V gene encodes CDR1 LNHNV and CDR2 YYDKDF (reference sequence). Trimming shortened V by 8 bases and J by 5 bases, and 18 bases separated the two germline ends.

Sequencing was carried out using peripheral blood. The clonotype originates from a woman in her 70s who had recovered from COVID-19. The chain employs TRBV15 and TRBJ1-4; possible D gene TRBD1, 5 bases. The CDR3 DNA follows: TGTGCCACCCGGTCGGGCCCGGGGGAGAATGAAAAACTGTTTTTT. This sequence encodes CATRSGPGENEKLFF.